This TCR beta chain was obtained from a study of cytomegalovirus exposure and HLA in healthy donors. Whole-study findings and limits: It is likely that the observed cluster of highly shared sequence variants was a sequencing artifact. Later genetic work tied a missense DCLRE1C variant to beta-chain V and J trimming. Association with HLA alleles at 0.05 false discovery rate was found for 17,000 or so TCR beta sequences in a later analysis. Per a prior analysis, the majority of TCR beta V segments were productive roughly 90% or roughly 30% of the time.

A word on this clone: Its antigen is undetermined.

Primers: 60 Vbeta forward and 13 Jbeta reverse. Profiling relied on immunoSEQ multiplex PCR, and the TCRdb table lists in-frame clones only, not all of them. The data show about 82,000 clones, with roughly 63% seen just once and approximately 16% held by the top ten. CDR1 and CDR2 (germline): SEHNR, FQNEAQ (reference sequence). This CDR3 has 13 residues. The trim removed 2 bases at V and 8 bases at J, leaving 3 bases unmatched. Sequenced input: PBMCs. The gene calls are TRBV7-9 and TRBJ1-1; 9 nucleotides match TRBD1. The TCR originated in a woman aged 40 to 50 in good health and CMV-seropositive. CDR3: CASSLFGQGEAFF. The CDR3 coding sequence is TGTGCCAGCAGCTTATTCGGACAGGGGGAAGCTTTCTTT.